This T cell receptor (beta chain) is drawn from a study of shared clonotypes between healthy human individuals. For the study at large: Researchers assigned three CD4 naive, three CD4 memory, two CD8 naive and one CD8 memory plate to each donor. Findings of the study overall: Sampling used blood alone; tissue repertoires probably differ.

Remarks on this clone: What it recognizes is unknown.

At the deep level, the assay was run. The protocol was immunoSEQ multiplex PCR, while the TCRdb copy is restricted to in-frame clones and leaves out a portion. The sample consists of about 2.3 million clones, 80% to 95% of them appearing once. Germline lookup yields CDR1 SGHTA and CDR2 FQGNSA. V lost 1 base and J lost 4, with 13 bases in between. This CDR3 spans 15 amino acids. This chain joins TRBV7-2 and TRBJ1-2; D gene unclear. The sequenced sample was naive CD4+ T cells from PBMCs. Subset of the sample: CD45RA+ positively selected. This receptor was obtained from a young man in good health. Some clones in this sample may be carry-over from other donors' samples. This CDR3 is CASSLEVWKAYGYTF. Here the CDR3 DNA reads TGTGCCAGCAGCTTAGAGGTGTGGAAGGCCTATGGCTACACCTTC.